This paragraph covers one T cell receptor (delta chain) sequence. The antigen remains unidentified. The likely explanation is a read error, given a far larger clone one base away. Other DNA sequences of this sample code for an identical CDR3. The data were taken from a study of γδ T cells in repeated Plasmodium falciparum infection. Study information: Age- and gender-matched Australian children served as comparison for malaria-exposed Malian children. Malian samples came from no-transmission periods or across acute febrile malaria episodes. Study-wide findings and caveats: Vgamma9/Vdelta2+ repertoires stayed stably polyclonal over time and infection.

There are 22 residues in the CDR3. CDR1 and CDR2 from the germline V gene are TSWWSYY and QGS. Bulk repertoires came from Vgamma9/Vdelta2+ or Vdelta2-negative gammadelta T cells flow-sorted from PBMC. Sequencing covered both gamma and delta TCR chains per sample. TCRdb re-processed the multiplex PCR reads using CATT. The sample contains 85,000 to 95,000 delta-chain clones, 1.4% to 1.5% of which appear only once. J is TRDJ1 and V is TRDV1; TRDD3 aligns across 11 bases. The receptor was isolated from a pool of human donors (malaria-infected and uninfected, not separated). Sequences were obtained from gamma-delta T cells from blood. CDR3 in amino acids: CALGERSYWGINPPPYTDKLIF. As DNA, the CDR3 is TGTGCTCTTGGGGAACGTAGTTACTGGGGGATAAACCCTCCGCCGTACACCGATAAGCTCATCTTT.